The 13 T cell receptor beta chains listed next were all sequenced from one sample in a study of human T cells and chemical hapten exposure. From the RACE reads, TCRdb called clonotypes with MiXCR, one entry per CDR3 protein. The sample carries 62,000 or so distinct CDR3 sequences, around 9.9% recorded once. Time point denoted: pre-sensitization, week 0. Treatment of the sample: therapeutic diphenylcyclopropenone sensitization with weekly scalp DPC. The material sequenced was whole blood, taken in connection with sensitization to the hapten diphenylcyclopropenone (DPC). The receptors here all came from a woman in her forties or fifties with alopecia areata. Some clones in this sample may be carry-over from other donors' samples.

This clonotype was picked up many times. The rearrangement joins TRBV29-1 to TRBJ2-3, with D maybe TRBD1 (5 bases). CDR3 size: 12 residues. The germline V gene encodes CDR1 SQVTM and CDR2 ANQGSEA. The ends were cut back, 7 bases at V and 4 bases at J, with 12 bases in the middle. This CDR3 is CSGTPSPDTQYF. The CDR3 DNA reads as TGCAGCGGGACACCCAGCCCAGATACGCAGTATTTT.

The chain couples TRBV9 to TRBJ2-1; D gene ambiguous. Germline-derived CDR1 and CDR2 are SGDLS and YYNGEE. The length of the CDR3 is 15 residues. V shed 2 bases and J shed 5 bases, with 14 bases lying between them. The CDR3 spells CASSVRSKADNEQFF. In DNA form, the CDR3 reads TGTGCCAGCAGCGTCCGGTCTAAGGCAGACAATGAGCAGTTCTTC.

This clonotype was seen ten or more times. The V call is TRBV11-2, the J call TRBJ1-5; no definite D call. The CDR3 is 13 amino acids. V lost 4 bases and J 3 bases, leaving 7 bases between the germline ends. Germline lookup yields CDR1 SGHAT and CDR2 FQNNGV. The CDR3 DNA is TGTGCCAGCAGCTCCCAGCTCAATCAGCCCCAGCATTTT. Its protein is CASSSQLNQPQHF.

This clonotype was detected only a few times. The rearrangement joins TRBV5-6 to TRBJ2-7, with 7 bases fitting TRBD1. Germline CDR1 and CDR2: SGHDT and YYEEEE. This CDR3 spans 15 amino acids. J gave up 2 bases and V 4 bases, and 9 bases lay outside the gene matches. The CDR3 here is CASSERNRGTYEQYF. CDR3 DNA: TGTGCCAGCAGCGAACGGAACAGGGGAACCTACGAGCAGTACTTC.

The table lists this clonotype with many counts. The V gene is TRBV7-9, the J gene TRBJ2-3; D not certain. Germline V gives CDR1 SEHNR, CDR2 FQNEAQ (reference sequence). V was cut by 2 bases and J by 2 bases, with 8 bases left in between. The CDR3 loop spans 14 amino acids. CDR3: CASSLSQATDTQYF. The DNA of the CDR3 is TGTGCCAGCAGCTTATCCCAAGCCACAGATACGCAGTATTTT. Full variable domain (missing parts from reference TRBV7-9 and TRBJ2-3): DTGVSQNPRHKITKRGQNVTFRCDPISEHNRLYWYRQTLGQGPEFLTYFQNEAQLEKSRLLSDRFSAERPKGSFSTLEIQRTEQGDSAMYLCASSLSQATDTQYFGPGTRLTVL.

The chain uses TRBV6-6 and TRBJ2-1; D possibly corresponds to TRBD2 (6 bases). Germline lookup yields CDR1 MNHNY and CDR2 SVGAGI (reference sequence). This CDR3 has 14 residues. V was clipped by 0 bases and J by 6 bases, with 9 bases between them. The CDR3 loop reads CASSYSEGGNEQFF. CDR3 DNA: TGTGCCAGCAGTTACTCGGAGGGAGGCAATGAGCAGTTCTTC.

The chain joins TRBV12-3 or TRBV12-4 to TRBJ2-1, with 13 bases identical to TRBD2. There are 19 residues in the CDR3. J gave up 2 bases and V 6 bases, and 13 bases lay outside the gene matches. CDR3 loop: CASSRGLAGVRRAYNEQFF. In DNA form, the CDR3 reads TGTGCCAGCAGCCGCGGACTAGCGGGGGTTCGAAGGGCCTACAATGAGCAGTTCTTC.

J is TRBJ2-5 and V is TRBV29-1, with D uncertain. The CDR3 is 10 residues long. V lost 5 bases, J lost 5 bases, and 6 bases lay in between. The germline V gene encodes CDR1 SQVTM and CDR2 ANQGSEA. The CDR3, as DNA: TGCAGCGTTAGGTGGGAGACCCAGTACTTC. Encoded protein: CSVRWETQYF.

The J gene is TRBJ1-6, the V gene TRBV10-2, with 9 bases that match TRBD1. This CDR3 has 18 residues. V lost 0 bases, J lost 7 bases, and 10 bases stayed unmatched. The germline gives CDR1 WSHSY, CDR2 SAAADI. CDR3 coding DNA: TGCGCCAGCAGTGAGTCGAGGCACAGGGGGCCGGAGAATTCACCCCTCCACTTT. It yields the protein CASSESRHRGPENSPLHF.

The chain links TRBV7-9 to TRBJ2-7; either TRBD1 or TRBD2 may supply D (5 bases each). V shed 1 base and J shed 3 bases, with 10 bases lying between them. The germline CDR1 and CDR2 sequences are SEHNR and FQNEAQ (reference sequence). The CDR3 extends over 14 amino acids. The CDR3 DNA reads TGTGCCAGCAGCTTAGGATGGGACGACTACGAGCAGTACTTC. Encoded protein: CASSLGWDDYEQYF.

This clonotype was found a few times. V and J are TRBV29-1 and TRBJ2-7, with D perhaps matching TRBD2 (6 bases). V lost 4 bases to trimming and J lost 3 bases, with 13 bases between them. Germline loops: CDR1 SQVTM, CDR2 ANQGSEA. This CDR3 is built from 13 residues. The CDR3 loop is CSVVAGRLYEQYF. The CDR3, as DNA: TGCAGCGTTGTGGCGGGGCGTCTCTACGAGCAGTACTTC.

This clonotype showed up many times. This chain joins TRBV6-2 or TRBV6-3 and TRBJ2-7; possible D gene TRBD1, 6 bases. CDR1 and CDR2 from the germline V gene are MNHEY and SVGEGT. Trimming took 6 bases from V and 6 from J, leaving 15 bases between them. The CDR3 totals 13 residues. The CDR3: CASRTTGSREQYF. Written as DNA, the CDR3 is TGTGCCAGCAGGACCACAGGGAGCCGCGAGCAGTACTTC.

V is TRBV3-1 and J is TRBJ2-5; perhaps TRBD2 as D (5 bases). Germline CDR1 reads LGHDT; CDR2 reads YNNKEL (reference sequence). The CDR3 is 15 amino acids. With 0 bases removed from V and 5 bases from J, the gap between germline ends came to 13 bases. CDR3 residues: CASSQDPRRGETQYF. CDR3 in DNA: TGTGCCAGCAGCCAAGATCCAAGGCGAGGGGAGACCCAGTACTTC.